This TCR beta chain was recorded in a study of cytomegalovirus exposure and HLA in healthy donors. The overall study: Roughly 170 million T cells yielded fewer than 120 million unique TCR beta sequences in earlier analysis. Overall study results and limits: Overall, roughly 160 TCR beta chains were annotated as cytomegalovirus-associated. As a later analysis revealed, most CMV-associated TCR beta chains appeared HLA-restricted.

Remarks on this clone: Its cognate antigen is unknown.

PCR amplification relied on 60 Vbeta primers (plus 13 Jbeta primers). The table came from immunoSEQ multiplex PCR; TCRdb's copy has only in-frame clones and leaves some out. This sample has roughly 150,000 clones, with almost 75% found just once. The CDR3 length is 14 residues. Germline V gives CDR1 MDHEN, CDR2 SYDVKM. V lost 5 bases and J lost 8, with 15 bases in between. What was sequenced was PBMCs. The receptor comes from a woman under 30 in good health and CMV-seropositive. The J gene is TRBJ1-4, the V gene TRBV28; D possibly corresponds to TRBD1 (5 bases). In DNA, the CDR3 is TGTGCCAGCAGTAGGGGAGGGGAACGGGAAAAACTGTTTTTT. Amino acid sequence: CASSRGGEREKLFF. The full variable domain, in which reference TRBV28 and TRBJ1-4 provide the parts outside the CDR3, is DVKVTQSSRYLVKRTGEKVFLECVQDMDHENMFWYRQDPGLGLRLIYFSYDVKMKEKGDIPEGYSVSREKKERFSLILESASTNQTSMYLCASSRGGEREKLFFGSGTQLSVL.